Each of the 17 T cell receptor beta chains below was sequenced from the same sample in a study of cytomegalovirus exposure and HLA in healthy donors. Amplification used 60 Vbeta primers and 13 Jbeta primers. Profiled with immunoSEQ multiplex PCR; TCRdb holds only in-frame clones, not every one. This sample has 90,000 to 120,000 clones, with 74% found just once. Input material: PBMCs. The receptors originated from a woman between 40 and 50 years old in good health and CMV-seropositive.

This clone was counted only a few times. The chain combines TRBV7-2 with TRBJ2-7; D is possibly TRBD1 (5 bases). Germline-derived CDR1 and CDR2 are SGHTA and FQGNSA. This CDR3 is built from 12 residues. Between the trimmed V and J ends, which lost 5 bases and 6 bases, there was a span of 11 bases. CDR3: CASSLRQREQYF. CDR3 in DNA: TGTGCCAGCAGCCTACGACAGCGCGAGCAGTACTTC.

This chain connects TRBV7-2 to TRBJ2-7; 11 bases line up with TRBD1. CDR1 is SGHTA, CDR2 FQGNSA, per germline. There are 15 residues in the CDR3. J was trimmed by 6 bases and V by 4 bases; bases with no gene match: 8. The CDR3 DNA sequence: TGTGCCAGCAGCTCGTCCGGGACAGGGGGGATCGAGCAGTACTTC. It yields the protein CASSSSGTGGIEQYF.

This chain links TRBV11-3 with TRBJ1-1; D perhaps matches TRBD1 (5 bases). V was trimmed by 2 bases and J by 6 bases, leaving 7 bases between them. The length of the CDR3 is 12 residues. Germline V gene data show CDR1 as SGHNT and CDR2 as YENEEA. CDR3 region: CASSLRGAEAFF. Here the CDR3 DNA reads TGTGCCAGCAGCTTACGGGGGGCTGAAGCTTTCTTT. The full variable domain, with the rest looked up from reference TRBV11-3 and TRBJ1-1, is EAGVVQSPRYKIIEKKQPVAFWCNPISGHNTLYWYLQNLGQGPELLIRYENEEAVDDSQLPKDRFSAERLKGVDSTLKIQPAELGDSAVYLCASSLRGAEAFFGQGTRLTVV.

This chain connects TRBV6-1 to TRBJ1-5; 11 bases are a match to TRBD1. V gave up 4 bases and J gave up 5 bases; unmatched junction bases: 10. The CDR3 spans 17 residues. Germline V gives CDR1 MNHNS, CDR2 SASEGT. This CDR3 reads CASSGTRDRGFDQPQHF. CDR3 coding DNA: TGTGCCAGCAGTGGAACGAGGGACAGGGGGTTCGATCAGCCCCAGCATTTT.

V and J are TRBV7-8 and TRBJ1-1; D gene ambiguous. Germline loops: CDR1 SGHVS, CDR2 FQNEAQ. This CDR3 region has 11 residues. V lost 1 base and J 7 bases, leaving 4 bases between the germline ends. This CDR3 reads CASSLGGEAFF. DNA of the CDR3: TGTGCCAGCAGCTTAGGCGGTGAAGCTTTCTTT.

The chain is built from TRBV5-1 and TRBJ1-6, with 11 bases lining up with TRBD1. Germline CDR1 SGHRS, CDR2 YFSETQ. The V and J ends lost 6 bases and 8 bases, in that order; junction bases with no gene match: 13. CDR3 length: 17 residues. The CDR3 region is CASTNSPGGQGDSPLHF. The CDR3 DNA reads as TGCGCCAGCACGAATAGTCCGGGGGGACAGGGGGATTCACCCCTCCACTTT. The entire variable domain, with the rest obtained from reference TRBV5-1 and TRBJ1-6, is as follows: KAGVTQTPRYLIKTRGQQVTLSCSPISGHRSVSWYQQTPGQGLQFLFEYFSETQRNKGNFPGRFSGRQFSNSRSEMNVSTLELGDSALYLCASTNSPGGQGDSPLHFGNGTRLTVT.

Concerning this clone itself: Germline is not matched at one junction end, which may reflect a read error. The genes are TRBV11-3 and TRBJ2-7; 9 bases are a match to TRBD1. This CDR3 spans 15 amino acids. Germline V gene data show CDR1 as SGHNT and CDR2 as YENEEA. The CDR3 DNA sequence: TGTGCCAGCAGCTTAGGAGTACAGGGGGCCTATGAGCAGTACTTC. Translated, it gives CASSLGVQGAYEQYF. The whole variable domain, filled in from reference TRBV11-3 and TRBJ2-7, reads EAGVVQSPRYKIIEKKQPVAFWCNPISGHNTLYWYLQNLGQGPELLIRYENEEAVDDSQLPKDRFSAERLKGVDSTLKIQPAELGDSAVYLCASSLGVQGAYEQYFGPGTRLTVT.

This chain links TRBV5-1 with TRBJ2-5; 8 nucleotides match TRBD1. CDR3 length: 15 amino acids. CDR1 and CDR2 (germline): SGHRS, YFSETQ. V shed 1 base and J 5 bases; nucleotides not matched to a gene: 7. In DNA form, the CDR3 reads TGCGCCAGCAGCTTGCTGGGACAGGCGACGGAGACCCAGTACTTC. It translates to CASSLLGQATETQYF.

V is TRBV5-1 and J is TRBJ2-3; D possibly corresponds to TRBD2 (6 bases). This CDR3 has 15 amino acids. Between the trimmed V and J ends, which lost 4 bases and 0 bases, there was a span of 12 bases. CDR1 SGHRS and CDR2 YFSETQ come from the germline V gene. CDR3 DNA sequence: TGCGCCAGCAGCGAGCAGACTAGGAGCACAGATACGCAGTATTTT. Protein product: CASSEQTRSTDTQYF.

This chain links TRBV5-1 with TRBJ2-3; 9 bases fit TRBD2. The CDR3 has 16 amino acids. V trimming: 3 bases; J trimming: 6 bases; junction bases outside the gene matches: 11. Per the germline V gene, CDR1 is SGHRS and CDR2 is YFSETQ. CDR3 DNA sequence: TGCGCCAGCAGCTACAATAGCGGGGGTATCATGGATACGCAGTATTTT. This encodes CASSYNSGGIMDTQYF.

The chain links TRBV19 to TRBJ2-7; 13 nucleotides agree with TRBD2. Looked up from germline, CDR1 is LNHDA and CDR2 is SQIVND (reference sequence). The CDR3 length is 16 residues. V trimming: 3 bases; J trimming: 6 bases; junction bases outside the gene matches: 8. DNA of the CDR3: TGTGCCAGTAGTATGCAACTAGCGGGGGGGCCTGGCGAGCAGTACTTC. It yields the protein CASSMQLAGGPGEQYF.

The chain links TRBV5-5 to TRBJ1-2, with D hard to call. Trimming removed 7 bases from V and 3 bases from J, with 10 bases in between. Germline assignment: CDR1 SGHKS and CDR2 YYEKEE (reference sequence). This CDR3 is built from 12 residues. The CDR3 sequence is CASGGDYYGYTF. The CDR3 DNA sequence: TGTGCCAGCGGAGGTGACTACTATGGCTACACCTTC.

J is TRBJ2-3 and V is TRBV9; D possibly corresponds to TRBD1 (6 bases). The CDR3 is 16 residues long. V shed 4 bases and J shed 0 bases, with 15 bases lying between them. CDR1 and CDR2 from the germline V gene are SGDLS and YYNGEE. The CDR3 region is CASSPHHRDSTDTQYF. The CDR3, as DNA: TGTGCCAGCAGCCCGCACCACAGGGATAGCACAGATACGCAGTATTTT. The whole variable domain, remainder taken from reference TRBV9 and TRBJ2-3, is DSGVTQTPKHLITATGQRVTLRCSPRSGDLSVYWYQQSLDQGLQFLIQYYNGEERAKGNILERFSAQQFPDLHSELNLSSLELGDSALYFCASSPHHRDSTDTQYFGPGTRLTVL.

The genes are TRBV6-1 and TRBJ2-6; 7 bases are shared with TRBD1. V lost 3 bases, J lost 0 bases, and 5 bases stayed unmatched. This CDR3 comprises 17 residues. Germline assignment: CDR1 MNHNS and CDR2 SASEGT. The CDR3 loop reads CASSDLTGLSGANVLTF. In DNA, the CDR3 is TGTGCCAGCAGTGACCTGACAGGGCTCTCTGGGGCCAACGTCCTGACTTTC.

V gene TRBV5-1 combines with J gene TRBJ2-7, with 9 bases that match TRBD1. This CDR3 comprises 16 residues. Germline values: CDR1 SGHRS, CDR2 YFSETQ. With 4 bases clipped from V and 2 bases from J, the junction kept 10 bases outside the gene matches. The CDR3 bases are TGCGCCAGCAGCCTGGAACCGGGACAGGGTACCTACGAGCAGTACTTC. Its translation: CASSLEPGQGTYEQYF.

The V gene is TRBV29-1, the J gene TRBJ2-3; a weak D match, TRBD1 (8 bases). Germline V gene data show CDR1 as SQVTM and CDR2 as ANQGSEA. V lost 7 bases and J 8 bases, leaving 19 bases between the germline ends. The CDR3 runs to 13 residues. The CDR3 is CSAPGQGGVTQYF. In DNA form, the CDR3 reads TGCAGCGCCCCAGGACAGGGAGGGGTTACGCAGTATTTT.

The V and J genes are TRBV19 and TRBJ2-7; 7 bases are shared with TRBD2. The CDR3 extends over 15 amino acids. With 1 base clipped from V and 0 bases from J, the junction kept 3 bases outside the gene matches. Germline CDR1 reads LNHDA; CDR2 reads SQIVND (reference sequence). The CDR3 sequence: CASSIGGGNSYEQYF. In DNA, the CDR3 is TGTGCCAGTAGTATAGGCGGGGGAAACTCCTACGAGCAGTACTTC.